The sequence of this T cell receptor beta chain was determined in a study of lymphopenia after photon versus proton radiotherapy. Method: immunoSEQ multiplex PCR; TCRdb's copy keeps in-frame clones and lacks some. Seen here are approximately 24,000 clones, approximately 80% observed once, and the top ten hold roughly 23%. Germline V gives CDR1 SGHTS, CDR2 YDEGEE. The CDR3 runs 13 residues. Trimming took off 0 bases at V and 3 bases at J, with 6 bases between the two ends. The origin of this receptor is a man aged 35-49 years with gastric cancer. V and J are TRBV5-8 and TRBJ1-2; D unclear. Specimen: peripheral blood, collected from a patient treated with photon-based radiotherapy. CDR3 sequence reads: CASSLGDYYGYTF. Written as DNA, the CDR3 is TGTGCCAGCAGCTTGGGGGATTACTATGGCTACACCTTC.